This entry lists 17 T cell receptor beta chains sequenced from one sample in a study of coeliac disease. Assay used: immunoSEQ multiplex PCR; TCRdb lists only in-frame clones, some missing. The table has approximately 3,000 clones, roughly three fifths seen once. Sequencing used lymphocytes from the gut lamina propria. Source of these receptors: a woman in her forties or fifties without celiac disease.

The chain uses TRBV19 and TRBJ1-1; D is unclear. CDR3 length: 16 residues. V lost 3 bases and J 0 bases, leaving 14 bases between the germline ends. Germline CDR1 reads LNHDA; CDR2 reads SQIVND (reference sequence). CDR3 nucleotide sequence: TGTGCCAGTAGTATTACCGACCGGGGATTGAACACTGAAGCTTTCTTT. Translation: CASSITDRGLNTEAFF.

This clone appeared a few times. Other DNA sequences in the sample encode the same CDR3. The rearrangement joins TRBV29-1 to TRBJ2-1; TRBD1 matches 9 bases. Germline V gene sequence: CDR1 SQVTM, CDR2 ANQGSEA. The CDR3 totals 13 residues. Germline trimming cut 2 bases from V and 5 bases from J; bases unmatched to any gene: 1. This chain's CDR3 is CSVERDRDNEQFF. CDR3 bases: TGCAGCGTTGAACGGGACAGGGACAATGAGCAGTTCTTC.

The V gene is TRBV18, the J gene TRBJ1-2, with TRBD1 matching 9 bases. CDR3 size: 16 residues. V lost 0 bases, J lost 8 bases, and 10 bases stayed unmatched. Germline assignment: CDR1 KGHSH and CDR2 LQKENI. The CDR3: CASSPPGQGSIGGYTF. The CDR3 DNA reads as TGTGCCAGCTCACCACCGGGACAGGGCTCTATCGGGGGCTACACCTTC.

The chain joins TRBV19 to TRBJ2-1, with 7 bases that match TRBD2. Germline V gene lookup returns CDR1 LNHDA and CDR2 SQIVND (reference sequence). Losses at the gene ends were 1 base for V and 4 bases for J; bases not matched to a gene: 4. The CDR3 runs 15 residues. In DNA, the CDR3 is TGTGCCAGTAGTATAGGGCGGGGGAGGTACAATGAGCAGTTCTTC. It translates to CASSIGRGRYNEQFF.

The rearrangement links TRBV30 to TRBJ2-3; 8 positions agree with TRBD2. The germline V gene has CDR1 GTSNPN and CDR2 SVGIG (reference sequence). This CDR3 has 16 amino acids. Trimming cost V 2 bases and J 3 bases; bases outside gene matches: 10. DNA of the CDR3: TGTGCCTGGAGTCGGGCGGGACTAGGGGGGACAGATACGCAGTATTTT. Protein: CAWSRAGLGGTDTQYF. Filled out from reference TRBV30 and TRBJ2-3, the complete variable domain reads SQTIHQWPATLVQPVGSPLSLECTVEGTSNPNLYWYRQAAGRGLQLLFYSVGIGQISSEVPQNLSASRPQDRQFILSSKKLLLSDSGFYLCAWSRAGLGGTDTQYFGPGTRLTVL.

The DNA of the CDR3 is TGTGCCAGCAGCATAAGACACGGGGACAATCAGCCCCAGCATTTT. It yields the protein CASSIRHGDNQPQHF. This sequence joins TRBV7-6 and TRBJ1-5; D is undetermined. The germline V and J ends were trimmed by 5 bases and 3 bases, with 14 bases remaining between them. The CDR3 runs to 15 residues. Germline loops: CDR1 SGHVS, CDR2 FNYEAQ. Using reference TRBV7-6 and TRBJ1-5 for the parts outside the CDR3, the full variable domain is GAGVSQSPRYKVTKRGQDVALRCDPISGHVSLYWYRQALGQGPEFLTYFNYEAQQDKSGLPNDRFSAERPEGSISTLTIQRTEQRDSAMYRCASSIRHGDNQPQHFGDGTRLSIL.

V gene TRBV15 combines with J gene TRBJ1-2, with TRBD1 as a possible D gene (5 bases). This CDR3 is built from 14 residues. Trimming took 4 bases from V and 1 from J, leaving 10 bases between them. Germline V gene sequence: CDR1 LNHNV, CDR2 YYDKDF (reference sequence). CDR3 nucleotides: TGTGCCACCAGCAACTACAGGTTTAACTATGGCTACACCTTC. It yields the protein CATSNYRFNYGYTF. Looking up the rest from reference TRBV15 and TRBJ1-2 gives the full variable domain: DAMVIQNPRYQVTQFGKPVTLSCSQTLNHNVMYWYQQKSSQAPKLLFHYYDKDFNNEADTPDNFQSRRPNTSFCFLDIRSPGLGDTAMYLCATSNYRFNYGYTFGSGTRLTVV.

This clone was observed a handful of times. J is TRBJ2-3 and V is TRBV21-1; the listed D gene, TRBD2, was not tested against the DNA. TRBV21-1 is deemed a pseudogene. CDR3 length equals 17 residues. CDR3: CASSKVRGGDSTDTQYF. CDR3 nucleotides: TGTGCCAGCAGCAAAGTCCGCGGGGGGGACTCCACAGATACGCAGTATTTT.

The DNA of the CDR3 is TGTGCCAGCAGCCGGACTAGCGGGACAGATACGCAGTATTTT. Amino acid sequence: CASSRTSGTDTQYF. The chain links TRBV7-2 to TRBJ2-3; 11 bases are a match to TRBD2. Germline trimming cut 5 bases from V and 3 bases from J; bases unmatched to any gene: 1. There are 14 residues in the CDR3. Germline lookup yields CDR1 SGHTA and CDR2 FQGNSA.

The chain has TRBV5-1 and TRBJ1-3; perhaps TRBD1 as D (5 bases). V lost 0 bases to trimming and J lost 2 bases, with 12 bases between them. The germline V gene encodes CDR1 SGHRS and CDR2 YFSETQ. There are 16 residues in the CDR3. The DNA of the CDR3 is TGCGCCAGCAGCTTGGATTCAGGGAGGACTGGAAACACCATATATTTT. This codes for CASSLDSGRTGNTIYF.

The chain is built from TRBV6-1 and TRBJ1-2; possibly TRBD1 for D (5 bases). Trimming stripped 8 bases from V and 2 bases from J, with 12 bases between. Looked up from germline, CDR1 is MNHNS and CDR2 is SASEGT. The CDR3 spans 13 residues. CDR3 in amino acids: CASDQGLNYGYTF. CDR3 DNA sequence: TGTGCCAGCGATCAGGGACTAAACTATGGCTACACCTTC.

The chain couples TRBV11-1 to TRBJ1-6, with a tentative D call TRBD1 (6 bases). The CDR3 sequence is 16 residues long. V was trimmed by 6 bases and J by 8 bases, leaving 20 bases between them. CDR1 and CDR2 (germline): SGHAT, FQDESV (reference sequence). CDR3 amino acids: CASRKRYQGLYSPLHF. CDR3 nucleotide sequence: TGTGCCAGCAGGAAACGATATCAGGGGCTTTATTCACCCCTCCACTTT.

This sequence joins TRBV29-1 and TRBJ2-2; 8 bases agree with TRBD1. CDR3 length: 15 amino acids. Unmatched junction bases numbered 7, after V lost 7 bases and J lost 0 bases. Germline V gives CDR1 SQVTM, CDR2 ANQGSEA. The CDR3 DNA sequence: TGCAGCGCCCCCAAGACAGGGGCGAACACCGGGGAGCTGTTTTTT. Protein product: CSAPKTGANTGELFF.

This rearrangement joins TRBV7-2 to TRBJ2-7; 7 bases match TRBD1. This CDR3 contains 14 residues. Germline lookup yields CDR1 SGHTA and CDR2 FQGNSA. V trimming: 5 bases; J trimming: 0 bases; junction bases outside the gene matches: 4. The CDR3 nucleotides are TGTGCCAGCAGCCGGGACAGCCTCTCCTACGAGCAGTACTTC. The encoded protein is CASSRDSLSYEQYF.

The table lists this clone with a few counts. This chain connects TRBV2 to TRBJ2-3; 7 nucleotides agree with TRBD2. In germline, CDR1 is SNHLY, CDR2 FYNNEI. The CDR3 runs 12 residues. With V trimmed by 6 bases and J by 5 bases, 2 bases remained unmatched. CDR3 in amino acids: CASRAGIDTQYF. The CDR3 DNA follows: TGTGCCAGCAGAGCGGGGATAGATACGCAGTATTTT.

By sample fraction, this clone is medium-sized (0.01 to 0.1%). The chain joins TRBV5-6 to TRBJ2-7; D perhaps matches TRBD1 (6 bases). The CDR3 extends over 17 amino acids. Germline V lookup: CDR1 SGHDT, CDR2 YYEEEE. V was trimmed by 1 base and J by 3 bases, leaving 20 bases between them. In nucleotides, the CDR3 is TGTGCCAGCAGCTTGAACAGGGCAAGAAACCGACGCTACGAGCAGTACTTC. Amino acids: CASSLNRARNRRYEQYF. The variable domain in full, completed from reference TRBV5-6 and TRBJ2-7, reads DAGVTQSPTHLIKTRGQQVTLRCSPKSGHDTVSWYQQALGQGPQFIFQYYEEEERQRGNFPDRFSGHQFPNYSSELNVNALLLGDSALYLCASSLNRARNRRYEQYFGPGTRLTVT.

This sequence joins TRBV29-1 and TRBJ2-7, with a possible D match to TRBD1 (6 bases). Trimming stripped 4 bases from V and 7 bases from J, with 14 bases between. The CDR3 extends over 12 amino acids. Germline lookup yields CDR1 SQVTM and CDR2 ANQGSEA. In DNA form, the CDR3 reads TGCAGCGTTGCCGTCGCGAGGGGGGAGCAGTACTTC. This encodes CSVAVARGEQYF.